A selection of T cell receptor beta chains follows, all from one sample in a study of response to subunit inactivated influenza vaccine. TCRdb reprocessed the RT-PCR reads via MiXCR and lists one record per CDR3 protein. This sample has approximately 230,000 distinct CDR3 sequences, with 9.5% to 15% found just once. The sequencing used non-naive T cells sorted from PBMCs, collected about 14 days before vaccination. These receptors originate from a man aged 50 to 59 who received an inactivated influenza vaccine. Both conserved end residues are part of each CDR3. A D gene is named only where the DNA matches it firmly. The size field is filled for only some rows; it gives once, few, many or a size class.

D | length | size | J | V | DNA | CDR3
NA | 11 | NA | TRBJ2-7 | TRBV6-1 | TGTGCCGTGCCCGGCGGGTACGAGCAGTACTTC | CAVPGGYEQYF
TRBD2 | 16 | NA | TRBJ2-2 | TRBV25-1 | TGTGCCAGCAGTGATTCGCTAGCGGGGAACACCGGGGAGCTGTTTTTT | CASSDSLAGNTGELFF
NA | 15 | many | TRBJ1-6 | TRBV5-1 | TGCGCCAGCAGCTTGGGACAGAATAAAAATTCACCCCTCCACTTT | CASSLGQNKNSPLHF
TRBD1 | 15 | few | TRBJ2-3 | TRBV5-1 | TGCGCCAGCAGTCAACAGGGGCCAACCACAGATACGCAGTATTTT | CASSQQGPTTDTQYF
NA | 15 | NA | TRBJ2-2 | TRBV20-1 | TGCAGTGCTAGAGATCTGGCTGGAGGGACCGGGGAGCTGTTTTTT | CSARDLAGGTGELFF
NA | 12 | few | TRBJ2-7 | TRBV7-9 | TGTGCCAGCAGCCGAGAAACTCTCGAGCAGTACTTC | CASSRETLEQYF
NA | 14 | once | TRBJ2-3 | TRBV7-8 | TGTGCCAGCACGAAGGGACTCAACACAGATACGCAGTATTTT | CASTKGLNTDTQYF
NA | 15 | few | TRBJ1-1 | TRBV11-2 | TGTGCCAGCAGCTTTAGTATGGGTTCGAACACTGAAGCTTTCTTT | CASSFSMGSNTEAFF
NA | 16 | NA | TRBJ1-1 | TRBV27 | TGTGCCAGCAGAGACATAGGGGGAGGCCTCGACACTGAAGCTTTCTTT | CASRDIGGGLDTEAFF
TRBD2 | 17 | NA | TRBJ2-1 | TRBV28 | TGTGCCAGCAGTTCGCCACTAGCGCTCCCCAAGGGCAATGAGCAGTTCTTC | CASSSPLALPKGNEQFF
TRBD2 | 17 | few | TRBJ2-2 | TRBV4-3 | TGCGCCAGCAGCCTCTACTTAGCGGGGGGGCGTACCGGGGAGCTGTTTTTT | CASSLYLAGGRTGELFF
TRBD2 | 18 | NA | TRBJ2-3 | TRBV12-3/TRBV12-4 | TGTGCCAGCAGTTTCGGCAGCGGGGGGTTTAGTGGAACAGATACGCAGTATTTT | CASSFGSGGFSGTDTQYF
NA | 17 | few | TRBJ2-1 | TRBV7-9 | TGTGCCAGCAGTCCCGACAGGTCCGCGCCACTCTACAATGAGCAGTTCTTC | CASSPDRSAPLYNEQFF
NA | 14 | few | TRBJ1-1 | TRBV27 | TGTGCCAGCAATAACAGGAGGATGAACACTGAAGCTTTCTTT | CASNNRRMNTEAFF
NA | 17 | NA | TRBJ2-7 | TRBV5-1 | TGCGCCAGCAGCTTGGCCGCGCTCGGTCCGGAGACCTACGAGCAGTACTTC | CASSLAALGPETYEQYF
NA | 14 | few | TRBJ2-5 | TRBV5-1 | TGCGCCAGCAGCTCCGGGGAGGCTAGAGAGACCCAGTACTTC | CASSSGEARETQYF
NA | 15 | medium-sized | TRBJ2-3 | TRBV9 | TGTGCCAGCAGTCTCGGGGGCCACAGCACAGATACGCAGTATTTT | CASSLGGHSTDTQYF
TRBD2 | 18 | few | TRBJ2-1 | TRBV12-3/TRBV12-4 | TGTGCCAGCAGTTCACCCAGACTAGCGGGGGACAACTACTGGGAGCAGTTCTTC | CASSSPRLAGDNYWEQFF
NA | 11 | NA | TRBJ2-1 | TRBV12-3/TRBV12-4 | TGTGCCAGCGGAGTTTACAATGAGCAGTTCTTC | CASGVYNEQFF
NA | 14 | NA | TRBJ2-5 | TRBV5-1 | TGCGCCAGCAGCCGCCCAGGGGCCGGGGAGACCCAGTACTTC | CASSRPGAGETQYF
NA | 13 | NA | TRBJ1-4 | TRBV3-1 | TGTGCCAGCAGCCAAAGGCCTGGTGAAAAACTGTTTTTT | CASSQRPGEKLFF
NA | 13 | NA | TRBJ1-1 | TRBV20-1 | TGCAGTGCTAGTTCCAGGGCGAACACTGAAGCTTTCTTT | CSASSRANTEAFF
TRBD2 | 14 | NA | TRBJ2-7 | TRBV27 | TGTGCCAGCAGTATCAGCGGGGAGGCCAACGAGCAGTACTTC | CASSISGEANEQYF
NA | 13 | few | TRBJ2-1 | TRBV11-3 | TGTGCCAGCAGCTTAGTACTAACCAATGAGCAGTTCTTC | CASSLVLTNEQFF
NA | 13 | many | TRBJ2-7 | TRBV15 | TGTGCCACCAGCAGAGATCGGCGCTACGAGCAGTACTTC | CATSRDRRYEQYF
TRBD1 | 20 | few | TRBJ2-5 | TRBV11-1 | TGTGCCAGCAGCTTAGTAGTGTGGGCAGGGACAGGGGGCGTCGGGGAGACCCAGTACTTC | CASSLVVWAGTGGVGETQYF
TRBD2 | 12 | NA | TRBJ2-1 | TRBV5-5 | TGTGCCAGCAGATTACTAGCGGGAGGGGCGTTCTTC | CASRLLAGGAFF
NA | 13 | few | TRBJ1-2 | TRBV7-2 | TGTGCCAGCAGCCGATCCGGAGGGACAGGCTACACCTTC | CASSRSGGTGYTF
TRBD2 | 16 | few | TRBJ2-3 | TRBV5-1 | TGCGCCAGCAGCCTCGTAACTAGCGGGGGAGCAGATACGCAGTATTTT | CASSLVTSGGADTQYF
TRBD2 | 12 | many | TRBJ2-1 | TRBV20-1 | TGCAGTGCTAACTCGGGGGGGGCCACTGAGTTCTTC | CSANSGGATEFF
TRBD2 | 16 | NA | TRBJ2-3 | TRBV7-2 | TGTGCCAGCAGCGCCCGACTAGCGGGGGGCCCTGATACGCAGTATTTT | CASSARLAGGPDTQYF
NA | 13 | NA | TRBJ2-5 | TRBV28 | TGTGCCAGCAGTTTACCCAGCTACGAGACCCAGTACTTC | CASSLPSYETQYF
NA | 9 | few | TRBJ2-3 | TRBV5-8 | TGTGCCGCGGGTGGTACGCAGTATTTT | CAAGGTQYF
NA | 13 | NA | TRBJ2-7 | TRBV27 | TGTGCCAGCAGCAAGCTAGGGGTCGGCGAGCAGTACTTC | CASSKLGVGEQYF
NA | 14 | many | TRBJ2-7 | TRBV5-1 | TGCGCCAGCAGCTCGTCGAGGGCGACCTACGAGCAGTACTTC | CASSSSRATYEQYF
NA | 13 | NA | TRBJ2-1 | TRBV2 | TGTGCCAGCCGGGACTTCGACTACAATGAGCAGTTCTTC | CASRDFDYNEQFF
NA | 16 | few | TRBJ2-5 | TRBV5-1 | TGCGCCAGCAGCCCCCGGGACGGAACTTACCAAGAGACCCAGTACTTC | CASSPRDGTYQETQYF
NA | 16 | few | TRBJ2-1 | TRBV5-8 | TGTGCCAGCAGCCCCGGATCGGTGGTGTTCCTAGCTGAGCAGTTCTTC | CASSPGSVVFLAEQFF
NA | 11 | NA | TRBJ2-1 | TRBV7-9 | TGTGCCAGCAGCTTCCAAAATGAGCAGTTCTTC | CASSFQNEQFF
NA | 15 | few | TRBJ2-2 | TRBV4-3 | TGCGCCAGCAGCCCCGGGACACTTAAGCCCGGGGAGCTGTTTTTT | CASSPGTLKPGELFF
NA | 14 | many | TRBJ1-1 | TRBV5-1 | TGCGCCAGCAGCTCTCAGGGGATGAACACTGAAGCTTTCTTT | CASSSQGMNTEAFF
TRBD1 | 16 | few | TRBJ1-5 | TRBV19 | TGTGCCAGTAGTATACGAGGGGGCCATGGTCATCAGCCCCAGCATTTT | CASSIRGGHGHQPQHF
NA | 19 | NA | TRBJ2-2 | TRBV5-1 | TGCGCCAGCAGCTTGGCCGCTTTAGGTTCGACCAGGAACACCGGGGAGCTGTTTTTT | CASSLAALGSTRNTGELFF
NA | 14 | many | TRBJ2-1 | TRBV7-3 | TGTGCCAGCAGCTTAAATCCTCGTGGGAATGAGCAGTTCTTC | CASSLNPRGNEQFF
NA | 13 | many | TRBJ1-5 | TRBV6-1 | TGTGCCAGCAGTGCAGGTAGCAATCAGCCCCAGCATTTT | CASSAGSNQPQHF
NA | 14 | NA | TRBJ1-5 | TRBV6-2/TRBV6-3 | TGTGCCAGCAGTTACGAGGATAGCAATCAGCCCCAGCATTTT | CASSYEDSNQPQHF
NA | 14 | NA | TRBJ1-5 | TRBV28 | TGTGCCAGCAGTTTCCAGGGGATCGGGCAGCCCCAGCATTTT | CASSFQGIGQPQHF
NA | 13 | many | TRBJ2-5 | TRBV29-1 | TGCAGCGTTGAGCTAGGGCGGAGGGAGACCCAGTACTTC | CSVELGRRETQYF
TRBD1 | 17 | few | TRBJ2-7 | TRBV20-1 | TGCTGTGCTGAACGTCCCGGGACAGGGGGCTCGCTTTACGAGCAGTACTTC | CCAERPGTGGSLYEQYF
NA | 14 | few | TRBJ2-2 | TRBV29-1 | TGCAGCGTCACCGCGGGAACGAACACCGGGGAGCTGTTTTTT | CSVTAGTNTGELFF
TRBD1 | 14 | NA | TRBJ2-1 | TRBV7-9 | TGTGCCAGCAGTCAGGGACAGGTGTACAATGAGCAGTTCTTC | CASSQGQVYNEQFF
NA | 13 | NA | TRBJ2-5 | TRBV18 | TGTGCCAGCTCCCGGTCAGCTGCCGAGACCCAGTACTTC | CASSRSAAETQYF
TRBD2 | 16 | NA | TRBJ2-5 | TRBV6-2/TRBV6-3 | TGTGCCAGCAGGTTTCGCTCCAGCGGGAGAACAGAGACCCAGTACTTC | CASRFRSSGRTETQYF
NA | 12 | NA | TRBJ2-4 | TRBV3-1 | TGTGCCAGCAGCCAAGGAAAATACATTCAGTACTTC | CASSQGKYIQYF